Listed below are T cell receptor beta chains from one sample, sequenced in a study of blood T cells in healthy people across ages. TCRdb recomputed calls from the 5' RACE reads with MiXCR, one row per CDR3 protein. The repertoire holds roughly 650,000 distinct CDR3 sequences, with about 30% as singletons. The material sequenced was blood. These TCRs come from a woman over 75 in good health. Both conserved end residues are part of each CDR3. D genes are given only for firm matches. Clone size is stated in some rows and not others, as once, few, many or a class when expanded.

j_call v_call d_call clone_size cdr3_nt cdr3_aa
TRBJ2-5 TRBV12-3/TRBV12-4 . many TGTGCCAGCAGTTTAGCGAGTTTATCCGGGGCCACACGTCTAACGCAAGAGACCCAGTACTTC CASSLASLSGATRLTQETQYF
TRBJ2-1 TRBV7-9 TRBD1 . TGTGCCAGCAGCGGCCACAGGGGGAGCTCCTACAATGAGCGGTACTTC CASSGHRGSSYNERYF
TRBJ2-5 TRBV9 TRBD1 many TGTGCCAGCAGCGGACAGGGCGTCCAAGAGACCCAGTACTTC CASSGQGVQETQYF
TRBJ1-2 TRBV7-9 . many TGTGCCAGCAGCCCCAGGGGTTTACATGGCTACACCTTC CASSPRGLHGYTF
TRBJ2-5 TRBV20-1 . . TGCAGTGAGGGGCGGGGAGCCTACAATGAGCAGTACTTC CSEGRGAYNEQYF
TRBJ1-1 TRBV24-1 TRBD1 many TGTGCCACCAGTGGGACAGGCGGACGGAGCACTGAAGCTTTCTTT CATSGTGGRSTEAFF
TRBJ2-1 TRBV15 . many TGTGCCACCAGCAGAGTTCGGGGGCTTAACAATGAGCAGTTCTTC CATSRVRGLNNEQFF
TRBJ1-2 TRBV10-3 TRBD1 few TGTGCCATCAGAGGGACAGGGGGTGGCTATGGCTACACCTTC CAIRGTGGGYGYTF
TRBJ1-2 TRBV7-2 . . TGTGCCAGCAGCTGGGCCAGGGGAGGATCTGGCTACACCTTC CASSWARGGSGYTF
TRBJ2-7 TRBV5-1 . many TGCGCCAGCAGCGTTGACACCACGACCTACGAGCAGTACTTC CASSVDTTTYEQYF
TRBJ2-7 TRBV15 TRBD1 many TGTGCCACCAGGACGGACAGGAGCTCCTACGAGCAGTACTTC CATRTDRSSYEQYF
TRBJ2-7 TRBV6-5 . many TGTGCCAGCAGTTACTCCCTGGACAGTCTCACCTACGAGCAGTACTTC CASSYSLDSLTYEQYF